The 17 T cell receptor beta chains listed next were all sequenced from one sample in a study of blood T cell repertoires in COVID-19. Sequenced by immunoSEQ multiplex PCR; TCRdb stores in-frame clones only, minus some. The sample has over 200,000 clones; roughly 85% are singletons. Sequenced material: PBMCs or T cells enriched from blood (not recorded which). The source of these receptors is a man aged 40-49 years who had recovered from COVID-19.

The V call is TRBV5-8, the J call TRBJ1-5; D ambiguous. The germline CDR1 and CDR2 sequences are SGHTS and YDEGEE. The V end was cut by 0 bases, the J end by 4 bases, with 2 bases between. The CDR3 sequence is 12 residues long. CDR3 sequence reads: CASSLANQPQHF. CDR3 nucleotide sequence: TGTGCCAGCAGCTTGGCGAATCAGCCCCAGCATTTT.

This clone has only a few counts. Mismatch with germline at one junction end may stem from a read error. The chain couples TRBV7-7 to TRBJ2-2; D perhaps matches TRBD1 (6 bases). Germline V CDR1 and CDR2: SSHAT, FNYEAQ (reference sequence). The CDR3 has 15 residues. In DNA form, the CDR3 reads TGTGCTAGCAGCTTGGACAGCTCGAACACCGGGGAGCTGTTTTTT. Translation: CASSLDSSNTGELFF.

This chain connects TRBV2 to TRBJ2-3; D gene unclear. Germline-derived CDR1 and CDR2 are SNHLY and FYNNEI. Trimming stripped 1 base from V and 3 bases from J, with 5 bases between. CDR3 length: 13 residues. The CDR3, as DNA: TGTGCCAGCAGTGAAGGACTGACAGATACGCAGTATTTT. Translating it yields CASSEGLTDTQYF.

The chain couples TRBV13 to TRBJ2-3, with 9 bases aligning to TRBD2. After removal of 5 bases from V and 6 bases from J, the junction contained 9 bases not matched to a gene. CDR1 and CDR2 (germline): PRHDT, FYEKMQ (reference sequence). There are 15 residues in the CDR3. CDR3: CASSGLAHGGDTQYF. DNA for the CDR3: TGTGCCAGCAGCGGACTAGCGCACGGGGGCGATACGCAGTATTTT.

This clone was seen once. The chain is built from TRBV25-1 and TRBJ1-6, with D tentatively TRBD1 (6 bases). The V and J ends lost 6 bases and 3 bases respectively, with 12 bases between them. The germline V gene encodes CDR1 MGHDK and CDR2 SYGVNS. The CDR3 covers 15 residues. CDR3 sequence: CASSQTGIYNSPLHF. CDR3 nucleotides: TGTGCCAGCAGCCAAACAGGGATCTATAATTCACCCCTCCACTTT.

The chain recombines TRBV6-2 or TRBV6-3 with TRBJ1-5; D unresolved. Trimming took off 1 base at V and 9 bases at J, with 4 bases between the two ends. The CDR3 totals 11 residues. Germline V gene data show CDR1 as MNHEY and CDR2 as SVGEGT. In nucleotides, the CDR3 is TGTGCCAGCAGTTACTTGAGGCCCCAGCATTTT. This translates into CASSYLRPQHF.

This chain connects TRBV12-5 to TRBJ2-3, with D uncertain. This CDR3 has 15 amino acids. Per germline, CDR1 LGHNT and CDR2 FRNRAP. Trimming removed 1 base at V and 0 bases at J, with 8 bases between. The DNA for the CDR3 is TGTGCTAGTGGTTTGGGGCAGACTAGCACAGATACGCAGTATTTT. Amino acid sequence: CASGLGQTSTDTQYF.

V gene TRBV11-2 combines with J gene TRBJ2-5, with 8 bases lining up with TRBD2. The V gene end was trimmed by 5 bases and the J gene end by 2 bases; junction bases not matched to a gene: 7. CDR3 size: 15 residues. In germline, CDR1 is SGHAT, CDR2 FQNNGV. The CDR3 coding sequence is TGTGCCAGCAGCCTCGGGACTAGGGAACAAGAGACCCAGTACTTC. This sequence encodes CASSLGTREQETQYF.

The genes are TRBV7-9 and TRBJ2-7, with 12 positions matching TRBD2. Germline V gene sequence: CDR1 SEHNR, CDR2 FQNEAQ (reference sequence). V lost 9 bases and J lost 2; bases outside the gene matches: 2. The CDR3 consists of 13 residues. The CDR3 DNA sequence: TGTGCCAGTCTAGCGGGAGGGGCCTACGAGCAGTACTTC. Amino acid sequence: CASLAGGAYEQYF.

This chain uses TRBV27 with TRBJ1-1; D is ambiguous. Trimming left V 3 bases short and J 1 base short, with 9 bases between. Germline-derived CDR1 and CDR2 are MNHEY and SMNVEV (reference sequence). The length of the CDR3 is 14 residues. CDR3 nucleotide sequence: TGTGCCAGCAGTTTGGCCACCCGGAACACTGAAGCTTTCTTT. Its protein product is CASSLATRNTEAFF.

This sequence joins TRBV5-1 and TRBJ1-3; 9 bases line up with TRBD1. Trimming at V came to 4 bases and at J to 2 bases, leaving 4 bases not matched to a gene. The CDR3 spans 15 residues. Looked up from germline, CDR1 is SGHRS and CDR2 is YFSETQ. The CDR3 region has the DNA TGCGCCAGCAGCCTACAGGGGGCGCCTGGAAACACCATATATTTT. It encodes CASSLQGAPGNTIYF.

V is TRBV18 and J is TRBJ1-6; perhaps TRBD1 as D (6 bases). The V gene's germline CDR1 is KGHSH and CDR2 LQKENI. The CDR3 length is 15 residues. V dropped 3 bases and J dropped 4 bases, with 10 bases sitting between them. As DNA, the CDR3 is TGTGCCAGCTCACCGGACAGCAGTTATAATTCACCCCTCCACTTT. It translates to CASSPDSSYNSPLHF.

This clone occurred once. V usage is TRBV3-1 (or the pseudogene TRBV3-2) and J usage is TRBJ2-7; D possibly corresponds to TRBD1 (5 bases). The germline gives CDR1 LGHDT, CDR2 YNNKEL (reference sequence). V was trimmed by 0 bases and J by 6 bases, leaving 9 bases between them. The CDR3 has 13 residues. The DNA of the CDR3 is TGTGCCAGCAGCCAAGACGCAGGGCGCGAGCAGTACTTC. The encoded protein is CASSQDAGREQYF.

The chain couples TRBV14 to TRBJ2-1, with 7 bases that match TRBD1. The CDR3 is 14 amino acids. CDR1 is SGHDN and CDR2 is FVKESK in the germline V gene. V was pared by 2 bases and J by 8 bases, with 6 bases of the junction left unmatched. The CDR3 DNA reads TGTGCCAGCAGCCAAAACAGGGGTGGCGATGAGCAGTTCTTC. Translated, it gives CASSQNRGGDEQFF.

J is TRBJ1-4 and V is TRBV27, with D possibly being TRBD1 (5 bases). Trimming left V 5 bases short and J 8 bases short, with 15 bases between. The CDR3 spans 14 residues. Per germline, CDR1 MNHEY and CDR2 SMNVEV (reference sequence). Written as DNA, the CDR3 is TGTGCCAGCAGTCCCGGGGGTGGGTGGGAAAAACTGTTTTTT. Amino acid sequence: CASSPGGGWEKLFF.

The rearrangement joins TRBV13 to TRBJ2-7; D possibly corresponds to TRBD1 (6 bases). Germline CDR1 PRHDT, CDR2 FYEKMQ (reference sequence). V was clipped by 1 base and J by 2 bases, with 12 bases between them. This CDR3 contains 15 residues. CDR3 residues: CASSLEQGPTYEQYF. In nucleotides, the CDR3 is TGTGCCAGCAGCTTAGAACAGGGCCCAACCTACGAGCAGTACTTC.

This clone was counted between two and nine times. The chain employs TRBV3-1 (or the pseudogene TRBV3-2) and TRBJ1-6; 9 bases are shared with TRBD1. The CDR3 length is 15 residues. Germline CDR1 reads LGHDT; CDR2 reads YNNKEL (reference sequence). Trimming at V came to 4 bases and at J to 9 bases, leaving 7 bases not matched to a gene. The CDR3 protein is CASSPQGQGSSPLHF. DNA of the CDR3: TGTGCCAGCAGCCCTCAGGGACAGGGTTCTTCACCCCTCCACTTT.